This T cell receptor (beta chain) emerged from a study of Ad26.COV2.S vaccination and SARS-CoV-2 variants. As for the study in general: Into the muscle, Ad26.COV2.S was dosed once or twice, 56 days apart. The study, taken as a whole, reports: Total T cell responses were possibly underestimated by TCR breadth and depth analyses. It was reported that spike-specific CD8+ and CD4+ T cell responses were substantially broad after vaccination. Vaccinees and placebo recipients showed similar non-spike TCR breadth.

About this clone itself: The target antigen is unknown.

Specified treatment: over 15 received Ad26.COV2.S at low or high dose, single or two shots; about five received placebo; per-sample allocation not given. Day 63 after the first vaccine or placebo injection was the time point for sampling. The method was immunoSEQ multiplex PCR; TCRdb's version includes in-frame clones alone and lacks a portion of them. The sample lists a few hundred thousand clones; 70% to 90% were seen once. The sample in question was peripheral blood, obtained in a trial of Ad26.COV2.S vaccine versus placebo. The TCR comes from a person aged 18-60 years who received the Ad26.COV2.S COVID-19 vaccine or a placebo.

CDR3 in DNA: TGCAGCGTTCTTACTAGCGGCCAAGAGACCCAGTACTTC. As protein: CSVLTSGQETQYF. The rearrangement uses TRBV29-1 and TRBJ2-5; 8 bases align to TRBD2. This CDR3 region has 13 residues. The V gene end was trimmed by 5 bases and the J gene end by 1 base; junction bases not matched to a gene: 3. The germline CDR1 and CDR2 sequences are SQVTM and ANQGSEA.